The 4 T cell receptor beta chains presented below share a single source sample, sequenced in a study of blood T cell repertoires in COVID-19. Assay used: immunoSEQ multiplex PCR; TCRdb lists only in-frame clones, some missing. This table has roughly 100,000 clones, approximately 84% appearing once. The sequenced sample consisted of peripheral blood. The origin of the receptors is a man between 40 and 49 years old with active or convalescent COVID-19.

This chain uses TRBV19 with TRBJ2-3; weak D call: TRBD2 (6 bases). Trimming cost V 8 bases and J 3 bases, with 18 bases left between them. This CDR3 comprises 15 residues. CDR1 and CDR2 (germline): LNHDA, SQIVND (reference sequence). The CDR3 loop reads CASGPQTGGTDTQYF. The CDR3 DNA reads TGTGCCAGTGGTCCCCAAACAGGAGGGACAGATACGCAGTATTTT. The full variable domain, with the rest looked up from reference TRBV19 and TRBJ2-3, is DGGITQSPKYLFRKEGQNVTLSCEQNLNHDAMYWYRQDPGQGLRLIYYSQIVNDFQKGDIAEGYSVSREKKESFPLTVTSAQKNPTAFYLCASGPQTGGTDTQYFGPGTRLTVL.

The chain joins TRBV29-1 to TRBJ2-7; D gene unclear. The CDR3 totals 13 residues. The germline V gene has CDR1 SQVTM and CDR2 ANQGSEA. V shed 5 bases and J shed 6 bases, with 17 bases lying between them. CDR3 region: CSVQGPQISEQYF. The CDR3, as DNA: TGCAGCGTTCAAGGCCCCCAGATTTCCGAGCAGTACTTC.

CDR3 DNA sequence: TGCGCCAGCAGCGCAGGACAGGGGAGGAACATTCAGTACTTC. Translating it yields CASSAGQGRNIQYF. The chain joins TRBV5-1 to TRBJ2-4; 9 positions match TRBD1. CDR1 is SGHRS and CDR2 is YFSETQ in the germline V gene. The CDR3 length is 14 residues. The V segment lost 4 bases and the J segment 7 bases; nucleotides outside the gene matches: 6.

The chain is built from TRBV2 and TRBJ1-5; no reliable D call. The V gene lost 6 bases and the J gene lost 7 bases, with 7 bases spanning the gap. The CDR3 loop spans 11 amino acids. Germline lookup yields CDR1 SNHLY and CDR2 FYNNEI. The CDR3: CASRATQPQHF. CDR3 sequence (DNA): TGTGCCAGCAGGGCCACGCAGCCCCAGCATTTT.